The 5 T cell receptor beta chains reported below all come from one sample, sequenced in a study of blood T cells in healthy people across ages. The second PCR ran about 6 to 12 cycles with a sample-barcoded 5' primer and J-beta primers. TCRdb recomputed calls from the 5' RACE reads with MiXCR, one row per CDR3 protein. The repertoire holds 950,000 to 1,200,000 distinct CDR3 sequences, with less than 45% as singletons. The source material was blood. Receptor source: a man between 18 and 35 years old in good health.

This clonotype turned up a few times. The rearrangement joins TRBV4-3 to TRBJ1-5; TRBD1 aligns across 7 bases. Per the germline V gene, CDR1 is LGHNA and CDR2 is YSLEER. CDR3 size: 15 residues. J gave up 3 bases and V 4 bases, and 6 bases lay outside the gene matches. In DNA form, the CDR3 reads TGCGCCAGCAGCCTGAATACAGGGGCCAATCAGCCCCAGCATTTT. It is translated as CASSLNTGANQPQHF.

This clonotype occurred a few times. J is TRBJ1-2 and V is TRBV5-1, with D possibly TRBD1 on 6 matching bases. The V gene lost 4 bases and the J gene lost 4 bases, with 17 bases spanning the gap. Looked up from germline, CDR1 is SGHRS and CDR2 is YFSETQ. CDR3 size: 15 residues. The CDR3, as DNA: TGCGCCAGCAGCCCGAACAGGGAATGGGGCTATGGCTACACCTTC. Translating gives CASSPNREWGYGYTF.

The chain recombines TRBV4-3 with TRBJ2-3; 8 bases line up with TRBD2. CDR1 is LGHNA, CDR2 YSLEER, per germline. J gave up 0 bases and V 3 bases, and 8 bases lay outside the gene matches. The length of the CDR3 is 17 residues. The CDR3 reads CASSQGNGGASTDTQYF. DNA of the CDR3: TGCGCCAGCAGCCAGGGAAACGGGGGGGCTAGCACAGATACGCAGTATTTT.

This chain connects TRBV6-1 to TRBJ1-2; a weak D match, TRBD1 (5 bases). The V gene lost 4 bases and the J gene lost 8 bases, with 23 bases spanning the gap. The CDR3 contains 16 residues. Looked up from germline, CDR1 is MNHNS and CDR2 is SASEGT. The CDR3 DNA reads TGTGCCAGCAGTGCTGGGGTCGGGGGGGAGTTTCGGGGCTACACCTTC. Its protein product is CASSAGVGGEFRGYTF.

This clonotype showed up just a few times. The chain links TRBV6-5 to TRBJ2-7; no reliable D call. Germline V CDR1 and CDR2: MNHEY, SVGAGI. V lost 6 bases, J lost 3 bases, and 12 bases lay in between. This CDR3 contains 13 residues. The CDR3 DNA is TGTGCCAGCAGGTTTAAGGGTGGCTACGAGCAGTACTTC. This sequence encodes CASRFKGGYEQYF.